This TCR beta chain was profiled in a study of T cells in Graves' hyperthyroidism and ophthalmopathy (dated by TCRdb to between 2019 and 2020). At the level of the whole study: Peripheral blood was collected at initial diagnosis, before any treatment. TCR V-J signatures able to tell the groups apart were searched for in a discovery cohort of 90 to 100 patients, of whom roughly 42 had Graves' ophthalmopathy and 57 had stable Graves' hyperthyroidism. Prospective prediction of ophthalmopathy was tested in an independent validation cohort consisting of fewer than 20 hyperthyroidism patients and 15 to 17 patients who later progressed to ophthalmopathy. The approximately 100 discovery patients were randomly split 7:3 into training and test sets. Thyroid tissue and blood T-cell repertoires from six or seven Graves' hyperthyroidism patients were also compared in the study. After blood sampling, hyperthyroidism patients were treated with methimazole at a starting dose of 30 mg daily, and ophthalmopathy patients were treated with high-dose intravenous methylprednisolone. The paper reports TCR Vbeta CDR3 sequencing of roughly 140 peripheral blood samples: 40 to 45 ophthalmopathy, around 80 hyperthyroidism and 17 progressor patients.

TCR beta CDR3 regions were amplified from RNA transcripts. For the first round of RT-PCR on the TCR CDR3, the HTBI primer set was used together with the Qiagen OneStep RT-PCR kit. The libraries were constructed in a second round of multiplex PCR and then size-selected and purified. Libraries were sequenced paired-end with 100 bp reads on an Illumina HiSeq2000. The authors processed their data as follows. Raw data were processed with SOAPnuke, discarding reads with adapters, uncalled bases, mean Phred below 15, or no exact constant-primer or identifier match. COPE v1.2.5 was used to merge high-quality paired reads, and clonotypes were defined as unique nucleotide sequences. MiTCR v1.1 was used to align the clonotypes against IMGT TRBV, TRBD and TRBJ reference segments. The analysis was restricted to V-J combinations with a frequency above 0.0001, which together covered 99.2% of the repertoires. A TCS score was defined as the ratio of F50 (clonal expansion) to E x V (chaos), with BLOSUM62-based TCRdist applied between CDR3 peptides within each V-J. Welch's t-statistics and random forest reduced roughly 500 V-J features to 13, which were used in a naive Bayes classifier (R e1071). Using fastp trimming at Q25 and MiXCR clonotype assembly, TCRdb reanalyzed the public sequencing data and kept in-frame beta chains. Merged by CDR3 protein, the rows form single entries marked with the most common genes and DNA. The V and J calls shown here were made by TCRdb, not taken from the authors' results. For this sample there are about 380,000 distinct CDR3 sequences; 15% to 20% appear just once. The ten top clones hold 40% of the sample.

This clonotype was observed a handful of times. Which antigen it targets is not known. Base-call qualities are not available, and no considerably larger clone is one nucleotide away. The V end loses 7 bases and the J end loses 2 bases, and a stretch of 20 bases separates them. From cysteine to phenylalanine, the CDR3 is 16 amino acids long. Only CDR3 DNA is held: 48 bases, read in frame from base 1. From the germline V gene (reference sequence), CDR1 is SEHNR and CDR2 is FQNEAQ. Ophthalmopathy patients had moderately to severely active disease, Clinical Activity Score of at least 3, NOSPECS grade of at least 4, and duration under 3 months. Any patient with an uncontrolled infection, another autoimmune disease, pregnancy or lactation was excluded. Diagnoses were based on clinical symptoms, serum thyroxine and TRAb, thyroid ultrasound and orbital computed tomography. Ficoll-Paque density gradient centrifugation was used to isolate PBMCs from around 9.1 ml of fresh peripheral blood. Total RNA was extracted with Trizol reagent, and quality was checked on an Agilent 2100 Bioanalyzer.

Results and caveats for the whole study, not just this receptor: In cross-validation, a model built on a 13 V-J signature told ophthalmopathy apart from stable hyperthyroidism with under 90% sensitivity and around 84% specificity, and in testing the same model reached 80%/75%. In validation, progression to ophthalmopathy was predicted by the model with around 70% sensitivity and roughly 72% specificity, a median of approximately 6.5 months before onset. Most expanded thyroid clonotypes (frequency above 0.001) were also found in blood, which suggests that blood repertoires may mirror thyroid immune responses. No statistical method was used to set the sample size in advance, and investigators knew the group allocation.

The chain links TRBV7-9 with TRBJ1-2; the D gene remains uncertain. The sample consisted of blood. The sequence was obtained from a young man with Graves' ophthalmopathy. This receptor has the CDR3 CASMTGGAGSNYGYTF. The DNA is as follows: TGTGCCAGCATGACGGGCGGAGCGGGCTCGAACTATGGCTACACCTTC. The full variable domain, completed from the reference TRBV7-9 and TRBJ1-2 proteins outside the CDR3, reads DTGVSQNPRHKITKRGQNVTFRCDPISEHNRLYWYRQTLGQGPEFLTYFQNEAQLEKSRLLSDRFSAERPKGSFSTLEIQRTEQGDSAMYLCASMTGGAGSNYGYTFGSGTRLTVV.